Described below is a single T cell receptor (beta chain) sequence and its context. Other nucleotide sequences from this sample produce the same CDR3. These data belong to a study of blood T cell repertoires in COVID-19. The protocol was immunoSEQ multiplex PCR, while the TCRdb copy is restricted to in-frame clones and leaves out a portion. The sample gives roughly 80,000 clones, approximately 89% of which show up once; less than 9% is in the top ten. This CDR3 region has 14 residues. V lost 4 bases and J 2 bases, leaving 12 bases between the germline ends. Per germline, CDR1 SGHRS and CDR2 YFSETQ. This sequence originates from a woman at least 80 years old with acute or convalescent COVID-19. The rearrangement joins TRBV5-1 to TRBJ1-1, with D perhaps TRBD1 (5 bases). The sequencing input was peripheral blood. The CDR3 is CASSLQTANTEAFF. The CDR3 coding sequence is TGCGCCAGCAGCCTACAGACAGCTAACACTGAAGCTTTCTTT.